The present entry profiles one T cell receptor beta chain with its context. No cognate antigen has been identified for it. Base-call qualities are not available, and no considerably larger clone is one nucleotide away. The trial excluded patients who had a history of autoimmune disease or were on systemic immunosuppression. In every dose cohort, peripheral blood was drawn for TCR sequencing at baseline, cycle 4 day 1, and cycle 7 day 1. Samples were obtained from an open-label, multicenter, first-in-human phase I dose-escalation trial of ivuxolimab. Adults with locally advanced or metastatic head and neck squamous cell, hepatocellular, melanoma or renal cell carcinoma were enrolled in the trial. Before TCR sequencing, CD4+ and CD8+ T cells were separately sorted from peripheral blood. Genomic DNA was extracted from sorted cells for sequencing of the TCRbeta CDR3 region. TCRbeta CDR3 regions were sequenced using the immunoSEQ Assay. This immuneACCESS table, as held by TCRdb, lists in-frame sequences with V and J called but not all clones. Of the missing ones, under half trace to an unresolved V gene in checked studies; the others have no known cause. The sample table shows about 46,000 clones, and about 91% are seen once. The ten largest clones represent approximately 5% of the sample.

The record originates from a study of OX40 agonist ivuxolimab in advanced cancers. Regarding the complete study: Ivuxolimab was an agonistic, fully human IgG2 monoclonal antibody directed against OX40 (CD134), a costimulatory receptor. The paper reports the monotherapy dose-escalation portion (N of about 54 patients) of the phase I ivuxolimab trial. Patients were allowed to have had prior anti-PD-1, anti-PD-L1 or anti-CTLA-4 therapy, and roughly 40% of the dose-escalation patients had previously received checkpoint inhibitors. The dose-escalation cohort was around 84% male with a mean age of about 60 years, ranging from roughly 23 to 90. The point of sequencing TCRbeta in the periphery was to test whether ivuxolimab changed TCR sequence diversity and drove clonal T-cell expansion. Intravenous ivuxolimab was administered to patients every 2 weeks at six dose levels: 0.01, 0.1, 0.3, 1.5, 3 and 10 mg/kg. Three dose-escalation patients achieved partial responses, one with hepatocellular carcinoma and two with cutaneous melanoma. Of the roughly 51 patients in dose escalation, about 20 had hepatocellular carcinoma, some 15 had melanoma, 9 had renal cell carcinoma and 9 had head and neck cancer.

Summary of the overall study and its limitations: After ivuxolimab, more expanded clones were found on average in CD8+ T cells than in CD4+ T cells. At doses of 0.1 to 3.0 mg/kg, clonal expansion of both CD4+ and CD8+ T cells in blood was seen between baseline and week 6. Partial responders in the 0.1-3.0 mg/kg groups had among the lowest normalized peripheral clonal expansion, especially among CD8+ T cells. Low levels of normalized T-cell clonal expansion were also shown by some nonresponding patients. The antigen specificity of the clonally expanded peripheral T cells was not determined.

The CDR3 spans 17 residues, from the cysteine through the phenylalanine. Only CDR3 DNA remains: 51 bases, in frame from the first base. CDR1 and CDR2 are drawn from the germline V gene: MNHNS, SASEGT. Cut back by 0 bases and 3 bases, the V and J ends lie 15 bases apart. The sequences come from CD4+ or CD8+ T cells sorted from blood, collected in a trial of the OX40 agonist ivuxolimab. The rearranged segments are TRBV6-1 and TRBJ1-5, with the D gene not confidently named. The receptor was isolated from an adult with an advanced solid tumor such as melanoma, head and neck, liver or kidney cancer. In nucleotide form, the sequence is TGTGCCAGCAGTGAAGCGCTTTTGGCCTTAGACAATCAGCCCCAGCATTTT. Its product reads: CASSEALLALDNQPQHF.